This T cell receptor beta chain derives from a study of cytomegalovirus exposure and HLA in healthy donors. As to this clone: Its target is not known.

This CDR3 is built from 16 residues. V lost 3 bases and J lost 2, with 14 bases in between. Looked up from germline, CDR1 is MNHNS and CDR2 is SASEGT. Study conclusions and caveats: Using a false discovery rate of 0.05, a later analysis showed that approximately 17,000 TCR beta sequences were associated with HLA alleles. Later genetic work tied a missense DCLRE1C variant to beta-chain V and J trimming.

PCR used 60 Vbeta primers and 13 Jbeta primers. The assay was immunoSEQ multiplex PCR, and TCRdb's table has in-frame clones only and misses some. The sample has 150,000 to 190,000 clones; about 85% are singletons. The sample comprised PBMCs. The chain joins TRBV6-1 to TRBJ1-3, with D possibly being TRBD1 (6 bases). This clonotype originated in a woman aged 18-29 years in good health and CMV-seronegative. The CDR3: CASSDQPQGAGNTIYF. The CDR3 DNA reads TGTGCCAGCAGTGACCAGCCACAGGGTGCTGGAAACACCATATATTTT.